The 24 T cell receptor beta chains given below trace back to one sample, sequenced in a study of CD4+ T cells in melanoma. Method: immunoSEQ multiplex PCR; TCRdb's copy keeps in-frame clones and lacks some. The repertoire consists of 11,000 to 15,000 clones, with 68% occurring once and the leading ten covering under 20%. Material for sequencing was cells from a culture (not recorded whether cultured in vitro). These receptors were obtained from a human donor with melanoma.

The sample holds a few counts of this clone. Written as DNA, the CDR3 is TGTGCCAGCAGCGCCCGGGGACCGAACTATAATTCACCCCTCCACTTT. Its translation is CASSARGPNYNSPLHF. The J gene is TRBJ1-6, the V gene TRBV7-9; possibly TRBD1 for D (5 bases). CDR3 length: 16 residues. The germline V and J ends were trimmed by 5 bases and 3 bases, with 14 bases remaining between them. Germline CDR1 and CDR2: SEHNR and FQNEAQ (reference sequence).

This chain links TRBV2 with TRBJ2-7, with 7 bases identical to TRBD2. The V gene's germline CDR1 is SNHLY and CDR2 FYNNEI. The CDR3 covers 18 residues. V was pared by 6 bases and J by 5 bases, with 22 bases of the junction left unmatched. CDR3: CASRVGQGLSGARDEQYF. DNA of the CDR3: TGTGCCAGCAGGGTAGGACAAGGGCTGAGCGGGGCTAGGGACGAGCAGTACTTC.

This sequence joins TRBV19 and TRBJ2-2; D unclear. V lost 9 bases and J lost 0, with 14 bases in between. The CDR3 is 15 residues long. The germline V gene encodes CDR1 LNHDA and CDR2 SQIVND (reference sequence). DNA of the CDR3: TGTGCCAGCGTCGGACGTTCCGCGAACACCGGGGAGCTGTTTTTT. Protein sequence: CASVGRSANTGELFF.

For the CDR3, the DNA is TGTGCCACTAGAAGCGTTGGCTCCTACGAGCAGTACTTC. This codes for CATRSVGSYEQYF. This chain links TRBV19 with TRBJ2-7, with unresolved D. There are 13 residues in the CDR3. CDR1 is LNHDA, CDR2 SQIVND, per germline (reference sequence). Deletions cut 10 bases from V and 0 bases from J, with 13 bases between.

This clone has only a few counts. The rearrangement links TRBV6-1 to TRBJ1-6; D unresolved. This CDR3 comprises 16 residues. Germline values: CDR1 MNHNS, CDR2 SASEGT. V lost 2 bases, J lost 7 bases, and 15 bases lay in between. The CDR3 DNA is TGTGCCAGCAGTGAATTAGCAGGACGCATAAATTCACCCCTCCACTTT. This translates into CASSELAGRINSPLHF.

This chain joins TRBV7-2 and TRBJ2-7, with 9 bases matching TRBD1. Germline CDR1 reads SGHTA; CDR2 reads FQGNSA. V shed 5 bases and J 2 bases; nucleotides not matched to a gene: 4. The CDR3 extends over 14 amino acids. The CDR3 DNA reads TGTGCCAGCAGCGCGGGACAGGGACCCTACGAGCAGTACTTC. This codes for CASSAGQGPYEQYF.

The V call is TRBV18, the J call TRBJ2-2; no reliable D call. Per germline, CDR1 KGHSH and CDR2 LQKENI. The V gene lost 4 bases and the J gene lost 4 bases, with 7 bases spanning the gap. The CDR3 has 13 residues. DNA of the CDR3: TGTGCCAGCTCACGATGGGGCACCGGGGAGCTGTTTTTT. Its translation: CASSRWGTGELFF.

The chain links TRBV5-1 to TRBJ1-2; D unclear. Trimming left V 0 bases short and J 8 bases short, with 8 bases between. Germline values: CDR1 SGHRS, CDR2 YFSETQ. The CDR3 sequence is 12 residues long. CDR3 nucleotides: TGCGCCAGCAGCTTGGGTTATGAGGGCTACACCTTC. It translates to CASSLGYEGYTF.

The rearrangement uses TRBV11-2 and TRBJ1-1, with D unclear. CDR3 size: 13 residues. The V gene lost 1 base and the J gene lost 0 bases, with 3 bases spanning the gap. Germline CDR1 reads SGHAT; CDR2 reads FQNNGV. The CDR3, as DNA: TGTGCCAGCAGCTTAGGTCTGAACACTGAAGCTTTCTTT. Its protein product is CASSLGLNTEAFF.

This chain joins TRBV15 and TRBJ2-7, with 8 bases matching TRBD1. V was clipped by 3 bases and J by 4 bases; unmatched bases: 8. Per the germline V gene, CDR1 is LNHNV and CDR2 is YYDKDF (reference sequence). The CDR3 sequence is 15 residues long. The CDR3 sequence: CATSRWTGTAYEQYF. The CDR3 nucleotides read TGTGCCACCAGCAGGTGGACAGGGACGGCGTACGAGCAGTACTTC.

The chain employs TRBV4-1 and TRBJ2-7; no definite D call. Germline CDR1 is MGHRA and CDR2 is YSYEKL. Trimming left V 0 bases short and J 6 bases short, with 6 bases between. The CDR3 runs to 12 residues. For the CDR3, the DNA is TGCGCCAGCAGCCAAGATCACGGCGAGCAGTACTTC. Translated, it gives CASSQDHGEQYF.

The J gene is TRBJ2-1, the V gene TRBV23-1; D remains unclear. TRBV23-1 is recorded as an ORF, its role being uncertain. The V end was cut by 2 bases, the J end by 0 bases, with 5 bases between. This CDR3 region has 14 residues. The DNA for the CDR3 is TGCGCCAGCAGTCAACCAGGCTCCTACAATGAGCAGTTCTTC. It yields the protein CASSQPGSYNEQFF.

This clone came up once. The chain employs TRBV5-6 and TRBJ1-4; D is perhaps TRBD1 (5 bases). V gave up 4 bases and J gave up 5 bases, with 15 bases separating them. The CDR3 has 15 amino acids. In germline, CDR1 is SGHDT, CDR2 YYEEEE. CDR3 protein: CASSRPGRINEKLFF. The CDR3, as DNA: TGTGCCAGCAGCAGACCGGGACGGATAAATGAAAAACTGTTTTTT.

The rearrangement links TRBV5-1 to TRBJ1-6; the D gene is possibly TRBD1 (5 bases). The V end lost 5 bases, the J end lost 0 bases, and 18 bases lay between the germline ends. This CDR3 is 18 amino acids long. In germline, CDR1 is SGHRS, CDR2 YFSETQ. The DNA of the CDR3 is TGCGCCAGCAGATACGCCGGGACGCCGAGCTCCTATAATTCACCCCTCCACTTT. Its protein product is CASRYAGTPSSYNSPLHF. Combining the CDR3 with reference TRBV5-1 and TRBJ1-6 gives the whole variable domain KAGVTQTPRYLIKTRGQQVTLSCSPISGHRSVSWYQQTPGQGLQFLFEYFSETQRNKGNFPGRFSGRQFSNSRSEMNVSTLELGDSALYLCASRYAGTPSSYNSPLHFGNGTRLTVT.

This clone was observed a single time. V gene TRBV5-1 combines with J gene TRBJ2-3, with D perhaps matching TRBD1 (6 bases). The CDR3 extends over 14 amino acids. The germline gives CDR1 SGHRS, CDR2 YFSETQ. The ends were cut back, 6 bases at V and 4 bases at J, with 15 bases in the middle. This CDR3 is CASNSLQGSDTQYF. The CDR3 nucleotides read TGCGCCAGCAACTCGTTACAGGGATCAGATACGCAGTATTTT.

The chain has TRBV11-2 and TRBJ2-7; 9 bases are a match to TRBD1. Germline CDR1 is SGHAT and CDR2 is FQNNGV. J lost 5 bases, V lost 1 base, and 6 bases had no gene match. CDR3 length: 15 amino acids. The CDR3, as DNA: TGTGCCAGCAGCTTAGTTGGGGACAGGGCAGACGAGCAGTACTTC. Translating it yields CASSLVGDRADEQYF.

The CDR3 is CASSAGDLSNEQFF. The CDR3 DNA sequence: TGCGCCAGCAGCGCGGGGGACCTAAGCAATGAGCAGTTCTTC. This rearrangement joins TRBV5-1 to TRBJ2-1; the match to TRBD2 covers 7 bases. With V trimmed by 4 bases and J by 6 bases, 7 bases remained unmatched. The CDR3 length is 14 residues. Germline V gives CDR1 SGHRS, CDR2 YFSETQ.

The chain employs TRBV5-6 and TRBJ2-5; 9 nucleotides align to TRBD1. Germline CDR1 is SGHDT and CDR2 is YYEEEE. J lost 1 base, V lost 6 bases, and 7 bases had no gene match. CDR3 length equals 15 residues. CDR3 sequence: CASNAGQGPQETQYF. CDR3 in DNA: TGTGCCAGCAACGCTGGACAGGGGCCCCAAGAGACCCAGTACTTC.

The chain carries TRBV5-1 and TRBJ2-3; 8 bases align to TRBD2. The J segment lost 1 base and the V segment lost 4 bases, leaving 8 bases of the junction unmatched. This CDR3 is 16 amino acids long. Germline V gene sequence: CDR1 SGHRS, CDR2 YFSETQ. The CDR3 reads CASSPSSGYRTDTQYF. In DNA, the CDR3 is TGCGCCAGCAGCCCTTCTAGCGGGTATCGCACAGATACGCAGTATTTT.

The chain joins TRBV25-1 to TRBJ1-2; TRBD1 aligns across 8 bases. Germline lookup yields CDR1 MGHDK and CDR2 SYGVNS. CDR3 length: 15 residues. Trimming cost V 6 bases and J 8 bases; bases outside gene matches: 14. The chain's CDR3 is CASRAAGQAKRGYTF. The CDR3 coding sequence is TGTGCCAGCAGAGCCGCGGGACAGGCAAAACGAGGCTACACCTTC.

This chain uses TRBV5-1 with TRBJ2-1, with D possibly TRBD2 on 5 matching bases. Trimming left V 3 bases short and J 12 bases short, with 13 bases between. The CDR3 is made up of 12 amino acids. Germline V gene sequence: CDR1 SGHRS, CDR2 YFSETQ. The CDR3 DNA is TGCGCCAGCAGCTCGGACTCGATGAGGCAGTTCTTC. This encodes CASSSDSMRQFF.

This clone turned up a few times. CDR3 coding DNA: TGTGCCAGCAACCAGGGGCTGAGAAATTCACCCCTCCACTTT. Its translation is CASNQGLRNSPLHF. The V and J genes are TRBV2 and TRBJ1-6, with D maybe TRBD1 (6 bases). Trimming left V 7 bases short and J 7 bases short, with 14 bases between. CDR1 is SNHLY and CDR2 is FYNNEI in the germline V gene. The CDR3 spans 14 residues.

This clone was detected a few times. This rearrangement joins TRBV4-2 to TRBJ1-5, with a tentative D call TRBD1 (6 bases). V was pared by 4 bases and J by 6 bases, with 16 bases between. Germline V gene sequence: CDR1 LGHNA, CDR2 YNFKEQ. CDR3 length equals 15 residues. CDR3 sequence reads: CASSPPGERAQPQHF. The CDR3, as DNA: TGTGCCAGCAGCCCACCAGGGGAGCGAGCTCAGCCCCAGCATTTT.

The chain recombines TRBV11-1 with TRBJ2-2; 7 nucleotides agree with TRBD1. CDR1 and CDR2 (germline): SGHAT, FQDESV (reference sequence). V lost 2 bases to trimming and J lost 4 bases; unmatched junction nucleotides: 4. This CDR3 has 15 residues. CDR3 sequence (DNA): TGTGCCAGCAGCTTATTCTCAGGGGGCACCGGGGAGCTGTTTTTT. It translates to CASSLFSGGTGELFF.